This paragraph reports one T cell receptor beta chain. Trimming pared 1 base from V and 2 bases from J, leaving 18 bases between. Per germline, CDR1 MGHRA and CDR2 YSYEKL. The CDR3 totals 17 residues. This sample is part of a study of shared clonotypes between healthy human individuals. Clones were read by immunoSEQ multiplex PCR, and TCRdb kept only the in-frame ones, dropping some. The top ten hold 0.35% to 0.5% of the sample, which has roughly 2.2 million clones, 80% to 95% seen once. V usage is TRBV4-1 and J usage is TRBJ2-7, with a possible D match to TRBD1 (6 bases). The sequence was collected from a man between 18 and 35 years old in good health. Some clones in this sample may be carry-over from other donors' samples. The sequencing sample was made of naive CD4+ T cells from PBMCs. Subset meaning: CD45RA+ positively selected. The CDR3, as DNA: TGCGCCAGCAGCCAAGCTACAGGGAACCCAGCCGCCTACGAGCAGTACTTC. It yields the protein CASSQATGNPAAYEQYF.